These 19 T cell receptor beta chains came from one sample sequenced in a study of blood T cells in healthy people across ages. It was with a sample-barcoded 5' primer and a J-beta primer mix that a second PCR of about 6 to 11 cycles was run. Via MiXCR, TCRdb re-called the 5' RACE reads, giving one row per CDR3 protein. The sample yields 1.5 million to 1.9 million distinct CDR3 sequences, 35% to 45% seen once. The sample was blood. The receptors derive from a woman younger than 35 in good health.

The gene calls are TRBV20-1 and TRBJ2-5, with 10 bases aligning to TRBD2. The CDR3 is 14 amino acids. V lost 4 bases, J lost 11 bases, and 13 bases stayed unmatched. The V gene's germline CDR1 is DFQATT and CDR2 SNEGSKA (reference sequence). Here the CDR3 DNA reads TGCAGTGCTATTCCTAGCGGGAGAGCCAATGAGCAGTACTTC. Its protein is CSAIPSGRANEQYF.

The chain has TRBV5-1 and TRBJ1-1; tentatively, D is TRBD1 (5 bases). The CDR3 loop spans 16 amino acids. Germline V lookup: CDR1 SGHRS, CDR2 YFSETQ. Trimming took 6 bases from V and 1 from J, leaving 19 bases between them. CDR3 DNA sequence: TGCGCCAGCACCTCTGGGGGGACCGGGCCGAACACTGAAGCTTTCTTT. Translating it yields CASTSGGTGPNTEAFF.

In nucleotides, the CDR3 is TGTGCCAGCAGTTTCCGGACAGGGCCAACAATCTATGGCTACACCTTC. Translated: CASSFRTGPTIYGYTF. The chain is built from TRBV12-3 or TRBV12-4 and TRBJ1-2; TRBD1 agrees at 8 bases. This CDR3 comprises 16 residues. Germline trimming cut 3 bases from V and 4 bases from J; bases unmatched to any gene: 10.

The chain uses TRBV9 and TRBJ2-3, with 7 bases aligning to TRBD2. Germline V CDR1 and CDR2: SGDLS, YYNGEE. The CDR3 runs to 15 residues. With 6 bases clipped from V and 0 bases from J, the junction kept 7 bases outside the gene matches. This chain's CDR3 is CASNPGTTSTDTQYF. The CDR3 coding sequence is TGTGCCAGCAACCCCGGGACTACTAGCACAGATACGCAGTATTTT.

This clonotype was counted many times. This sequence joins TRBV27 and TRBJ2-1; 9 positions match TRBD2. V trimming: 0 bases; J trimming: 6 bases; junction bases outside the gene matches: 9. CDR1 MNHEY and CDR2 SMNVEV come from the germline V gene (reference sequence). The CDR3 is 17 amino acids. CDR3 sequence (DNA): TGTGCCAGCAGTTTATCCTCGTTCCTAGCGGGGTTCAATGAGCAGTTCTTC. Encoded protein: CASSLSSFLAGFNEQFF.

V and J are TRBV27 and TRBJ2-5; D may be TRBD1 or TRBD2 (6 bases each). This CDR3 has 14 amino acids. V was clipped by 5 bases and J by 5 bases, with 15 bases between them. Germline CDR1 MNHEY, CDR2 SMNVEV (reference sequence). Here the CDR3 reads CASSRLDRRETQYF. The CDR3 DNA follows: TGTGCCAGCAGTCGACTAGACAGGCGGGAGACCCAGTACTTC.

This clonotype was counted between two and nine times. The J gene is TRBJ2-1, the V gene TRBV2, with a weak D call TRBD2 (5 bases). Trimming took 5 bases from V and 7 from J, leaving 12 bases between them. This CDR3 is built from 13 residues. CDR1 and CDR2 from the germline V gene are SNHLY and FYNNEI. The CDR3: CASSQEVGNEQFF. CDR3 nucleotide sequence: TGTGCCAGCAGTCAGGAGGTGGGTAATGAGCAGTTCTTC.

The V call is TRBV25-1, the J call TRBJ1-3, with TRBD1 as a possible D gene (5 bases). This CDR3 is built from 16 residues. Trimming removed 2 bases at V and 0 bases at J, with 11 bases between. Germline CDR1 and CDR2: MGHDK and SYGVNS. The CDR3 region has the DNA TGTGCCAGCAGTGAAAAGGGACGGTACTCTGGAAACACCATATATTTT. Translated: CASSEKGRYSGNTIYF.

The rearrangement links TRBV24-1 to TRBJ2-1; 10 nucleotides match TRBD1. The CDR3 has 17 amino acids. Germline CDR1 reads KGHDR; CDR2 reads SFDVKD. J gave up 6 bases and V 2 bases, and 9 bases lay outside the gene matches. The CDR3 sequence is CATSDYRLRDRGNEQFF. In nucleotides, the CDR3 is TGTGCCACCAGTGATTACCGCCTCCGGGACAGGGGCAATGAGCAGTTCTTC.

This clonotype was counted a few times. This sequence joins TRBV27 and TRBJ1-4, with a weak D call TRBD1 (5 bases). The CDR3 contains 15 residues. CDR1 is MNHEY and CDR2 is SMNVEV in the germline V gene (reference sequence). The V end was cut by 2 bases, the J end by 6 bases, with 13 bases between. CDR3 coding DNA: TGTGCCAGCAGTTTAACGCAGGGATTGTATGAAAAACTGTTTTTT. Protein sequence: CASSLTQGLYEKLFF.

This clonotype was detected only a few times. The CDR3 nucleotides are TGTGCCACCAGCAGAGATAGAGGCGGCGAGCAGTACTTC. Its protein product is CATSRDRGGEQYF. The gene calls are TRBV15 and TRBJ2-5; D call uncertain. The J call may not be correct, given that the DNA end is closer to TRBJ2-7. The CDR3 is 13 residues long. CDR1 is LNHNV and CDR2 is YYDKDF in the germline V gene (reference sequence).

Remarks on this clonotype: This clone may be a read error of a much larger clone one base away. The CDR3 loop is CASSLARETQFF. The CDR3 DNA reads TGTGCCAGCAGCTTAGCGCGGGAGACCCAGTTCTTC. The V call is TRBV7-2, the J call TRBJ2-1, with 7 bases fitting TRBD2. The CDR3 contains 12 residues. Germline assignment: CDR1 SGHTA and CDR2 FQGNSA. Trimming at V came to 0 bases and at J to 13 bases, leaving 3 bases not matched to a gene.

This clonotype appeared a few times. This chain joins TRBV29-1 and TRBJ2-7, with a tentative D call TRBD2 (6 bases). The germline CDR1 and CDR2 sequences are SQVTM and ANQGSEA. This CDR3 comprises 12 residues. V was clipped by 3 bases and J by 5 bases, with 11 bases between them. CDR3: CSVDGGANEQYF. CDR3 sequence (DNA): TGCAGCGTTGACGGAGGGGCCAACGAGCAGTACTTC.

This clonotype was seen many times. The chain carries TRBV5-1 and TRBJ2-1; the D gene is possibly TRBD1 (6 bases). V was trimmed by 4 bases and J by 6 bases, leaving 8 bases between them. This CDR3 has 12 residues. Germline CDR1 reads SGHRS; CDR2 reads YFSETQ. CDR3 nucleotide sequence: TGCGCCAGCAGCGTACAGGGCAATGAGCAGTTCTTC. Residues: CASSVQGNEQFF.

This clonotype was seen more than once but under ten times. For the CDR3, the DNA is TGTGCCAGCAGCTTCGCACCGGGATACGAGCAGTACTTC. It is translated as CASSFAPGYEQYF. This chain joins TRBV11-2 and TRBJ2-7, with D perhaps TRBD2 (5 bases). CDR1 SGHAT and CDR2 FQNNGV come from the germline V gene. V dropped 3 bases and J dropped 4 bases, with 10 bases sitting between them. The CDR3 is 13 residues long.

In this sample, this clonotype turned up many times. CDR3 sequence (DNA): TGTGCCAGCAGTTCCCAGTACAATGAGCAGTTCTTC. Encoded protein: CASSSQYNEQFF. This chain joins TRBV6-6 and TRBJ2-1, with D hard to call. The CDR3 has 12 residues. The V gene's germline CDR1 is MNHNY and CDR2 SVGAGI (reference sequence). The V and J ends lost 4 bases and 4 bases respectively, with 5 bases between them.

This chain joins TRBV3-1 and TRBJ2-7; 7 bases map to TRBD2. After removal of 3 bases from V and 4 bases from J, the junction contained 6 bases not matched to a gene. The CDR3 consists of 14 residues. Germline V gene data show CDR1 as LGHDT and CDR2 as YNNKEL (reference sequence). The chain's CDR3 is CASSQYSGAYEQYF. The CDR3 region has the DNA TGTGCCAGCAGCCAGTACAGCGGGGCGTACGAGCAGTACTTC.

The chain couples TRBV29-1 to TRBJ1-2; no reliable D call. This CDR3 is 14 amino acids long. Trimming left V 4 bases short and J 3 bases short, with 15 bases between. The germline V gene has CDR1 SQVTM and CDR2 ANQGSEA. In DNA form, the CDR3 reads TGCAGCGTTGTCCCGACCCCTTGGGACTATGGCTACACCTTC. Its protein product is CSVVPTPWDYGYTF.

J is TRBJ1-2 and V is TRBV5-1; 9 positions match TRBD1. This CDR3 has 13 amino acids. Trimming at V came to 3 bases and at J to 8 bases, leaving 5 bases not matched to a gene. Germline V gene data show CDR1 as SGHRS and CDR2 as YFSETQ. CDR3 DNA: TGCGCCAGCAGCTGGGGACAGGGTGACGGCTACACCTTC. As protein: CASSWGQGDGYTF.